This T cell receptor beta chain was identified in a study of cytomegalovirus exposure and HLA in healthy donors. Whole-study findings and limits: Specificity for CMV antigens was confirmed in vitro for a few of the CMV-associated chains.

This clone has only one observation. Its antigen is currently unknown. In the same sample, other DNA sequences code for this CDR3. With 60 Vbeta and 13 Jbeta primers, the PCR was carried out. Clones were read by immunoSEQ multiplex PCR, and TCRdb kept only the in-frame ones, dropping some. Of about 110,000 clones listed, roughly 80% are singletons. The receptor was isolated from a man aged 25 to 40 in good health and CMV-seropositive. The sequenced sample was PBMCs.

CDR3 sequence reads: CASSLQGTGNQPQHF. CDR3 nucleotide sequence: TGTGCCAGTAGCTTACAGGGAACGGGCAATCAGCCCCAGCATTTT. The genes are TRBV2 and TRBJ1-5; possible D gene TRBD1, 6 bases. CDR3 size: 15 residues. Per germline, CDR1 SNHLY and CDR2 FYNNEI. The germline V and J ends were trimmed by 9 bases and 2 bases, with 17 bases remaining between them.